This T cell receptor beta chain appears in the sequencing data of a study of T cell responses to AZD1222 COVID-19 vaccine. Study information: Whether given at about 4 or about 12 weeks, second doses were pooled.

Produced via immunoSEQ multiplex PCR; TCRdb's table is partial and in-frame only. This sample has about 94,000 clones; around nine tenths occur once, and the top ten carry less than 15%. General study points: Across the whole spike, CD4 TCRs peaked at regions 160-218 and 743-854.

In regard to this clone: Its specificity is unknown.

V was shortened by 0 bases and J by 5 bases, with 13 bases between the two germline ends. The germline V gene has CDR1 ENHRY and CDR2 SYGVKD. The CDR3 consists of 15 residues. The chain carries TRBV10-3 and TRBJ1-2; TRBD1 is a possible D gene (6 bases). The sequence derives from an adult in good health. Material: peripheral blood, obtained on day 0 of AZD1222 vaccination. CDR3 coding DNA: TGTGCCATCAGTGAGTCAGGGCAGGGGAGGTATGGCTACACCTTC. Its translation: CAISESGQGRYGYTF.